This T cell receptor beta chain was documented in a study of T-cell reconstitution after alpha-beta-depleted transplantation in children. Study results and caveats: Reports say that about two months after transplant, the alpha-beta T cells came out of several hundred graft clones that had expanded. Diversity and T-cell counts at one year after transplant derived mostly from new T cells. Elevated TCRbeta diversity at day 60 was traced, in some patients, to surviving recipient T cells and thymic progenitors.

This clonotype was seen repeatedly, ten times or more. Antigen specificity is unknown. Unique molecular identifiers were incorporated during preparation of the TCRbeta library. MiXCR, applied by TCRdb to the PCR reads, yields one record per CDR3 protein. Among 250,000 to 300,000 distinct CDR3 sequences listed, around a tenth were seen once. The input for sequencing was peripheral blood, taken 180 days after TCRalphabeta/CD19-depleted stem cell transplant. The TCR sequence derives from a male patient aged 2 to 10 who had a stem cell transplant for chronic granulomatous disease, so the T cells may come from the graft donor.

Here the CDR3 reads CASSLSGGAINEQFF. CDR3 nucleotides: TGTGCCAGCAGCCTTAGCGGGGGGGCTATAAATGAGCAGTTCTTC. The rearrangement joins TRBV7-2 to TRBJ2-1, with TRBD2 matching 11 bases. The CDR3 has 15 residues. Germline CDR1 is SGHTA and CDR2 is FQGNSA. Unmatched junction bases numbered 7, after V lost 5 bases and J lost 7 bases.